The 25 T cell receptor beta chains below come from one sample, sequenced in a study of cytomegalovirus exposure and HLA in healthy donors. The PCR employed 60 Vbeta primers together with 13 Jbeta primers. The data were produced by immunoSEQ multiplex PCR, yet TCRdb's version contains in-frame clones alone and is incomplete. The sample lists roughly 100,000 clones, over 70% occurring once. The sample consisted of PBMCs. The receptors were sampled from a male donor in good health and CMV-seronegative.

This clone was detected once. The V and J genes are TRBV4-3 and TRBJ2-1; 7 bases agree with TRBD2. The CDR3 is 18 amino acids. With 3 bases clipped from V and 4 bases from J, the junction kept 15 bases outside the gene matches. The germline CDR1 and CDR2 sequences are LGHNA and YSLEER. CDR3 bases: TGCGCCAGCAGCCATGACGACTTGGCGCAGCGGGGTTACAATGAGCAGTTCTTC. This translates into CASSHDDLAQRGYNEQFF.

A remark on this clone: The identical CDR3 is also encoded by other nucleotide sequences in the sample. CDR3 DNA: TGCGCCAGCAGCGCCGGACTAGCGGGAGACGAGCAGTACTTC. This codes for CASSAGLAGDEQYF. This rearrangement joins TRBV5-1 to TRBJ2-7; 13 bases map to TRBD2. Unmatched junction bases numbered 3, after V lost 4 bases and J lost 5 bases. This CDR3 comprises 14 residues. The germline V gene encodes CDR1 SGHRS and CDR2 YFSETQ.

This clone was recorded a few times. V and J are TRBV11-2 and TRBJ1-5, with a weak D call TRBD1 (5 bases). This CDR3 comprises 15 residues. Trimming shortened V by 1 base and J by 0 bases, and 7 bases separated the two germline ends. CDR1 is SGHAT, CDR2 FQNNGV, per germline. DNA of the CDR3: TGTGCCAGCAGCTTAGGTACAGGTAGCAATCAGCCCCAGCATTTT. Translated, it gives CASSLGTGSNQPQHF.

CDR3 coding DNA: TGTGCCAGCAGTGACTCGACGGACAGGCCCACAGATACGCAGTATTTT. Translation: CASSDSTDRPTDTQYF. J is TRBJ2-3 and V is TRBV6-4, with 7 bases matching TRBD1. The germline V gene has CDR1 MRHNA and CDR2 SNTAGT. Trimming took 0 bases from V and 2 from J; bases not matched to a gene: 5. The CDR3 is made up of 16 amino acids.

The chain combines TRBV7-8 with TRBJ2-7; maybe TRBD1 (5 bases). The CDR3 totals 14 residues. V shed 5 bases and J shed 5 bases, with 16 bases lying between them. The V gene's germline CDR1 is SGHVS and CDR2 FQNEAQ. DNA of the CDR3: TGTGCCAGCAGCGCTTATCAGGGTCGGGACGAGCAGTACTTC. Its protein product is CASSAYQGRDEQYF.

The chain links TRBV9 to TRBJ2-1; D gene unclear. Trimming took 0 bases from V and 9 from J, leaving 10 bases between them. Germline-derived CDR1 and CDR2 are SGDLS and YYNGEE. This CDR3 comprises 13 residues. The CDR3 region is CASSVGSFSEQFF. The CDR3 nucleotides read TGTGCCAGCAGCGTAGGGTCCTTTAGTGAGCAGTTCTTC.

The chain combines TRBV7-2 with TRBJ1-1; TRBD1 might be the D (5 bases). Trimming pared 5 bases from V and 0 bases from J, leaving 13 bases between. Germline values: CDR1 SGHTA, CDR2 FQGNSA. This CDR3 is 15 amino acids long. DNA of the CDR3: TGTGCCAGCAGCGAACAAACGGGGGTGAACACTGAAGCTTTCTTT. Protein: CASSEQTGVNTEAFF. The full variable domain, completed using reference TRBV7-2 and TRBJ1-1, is GAGVSQSPSNKVTEKGKDVELRCDPISGHTALYWYRQSLGQGLEFLIYFQGNSAPDKSGLPSDRFSAERTGGSVSTLTIQRTQQEDSAVYLCASSEQTGVNTEAFFGQGTRLTVV.

The CDR3 region is CARRELDRPYEQYF. Here the CDR3 DNA reads TGTGCCAGAAGAGAATTAGACAGACCCTACGAGCAGTACTTC. The V gene is TRBV14, the J gene TRBJ2-7; D is perhaps TRBD1 (5 bases). The CDR3 totals 14 residues. The germline V and J ends were trimmed by 9 bases and 2 bases, with 17 bases remaining between them. From germline, CDR1 is SGHDN and CDR2 FVKESK.

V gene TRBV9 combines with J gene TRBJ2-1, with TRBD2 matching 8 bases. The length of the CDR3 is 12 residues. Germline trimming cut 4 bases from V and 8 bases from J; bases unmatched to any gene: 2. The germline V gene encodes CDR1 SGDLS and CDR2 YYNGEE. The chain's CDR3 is CASSILADEQFF. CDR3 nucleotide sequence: TGTGCCAGCAGCATACTAGCGGATGAGCAGTTCTTC.

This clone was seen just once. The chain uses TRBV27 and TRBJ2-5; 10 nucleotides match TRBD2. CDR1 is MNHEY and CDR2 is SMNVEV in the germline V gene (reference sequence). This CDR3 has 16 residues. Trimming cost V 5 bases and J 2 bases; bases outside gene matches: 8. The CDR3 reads CASSTPRTSGQETQYF. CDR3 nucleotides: TGTGCCAGCAGTACACCGCGGACTAGCGGACAAGAGACCCAGTACTTC.

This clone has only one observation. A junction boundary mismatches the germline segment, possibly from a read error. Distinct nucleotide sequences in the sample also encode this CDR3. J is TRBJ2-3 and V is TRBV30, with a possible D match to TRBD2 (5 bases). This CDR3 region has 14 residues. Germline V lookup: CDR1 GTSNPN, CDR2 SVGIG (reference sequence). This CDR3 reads CAWRTQRPTDTQYF. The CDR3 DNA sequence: TGCGCCTGGAGGACTCAGCGGCCCACAGATACGCAGTATTTT.

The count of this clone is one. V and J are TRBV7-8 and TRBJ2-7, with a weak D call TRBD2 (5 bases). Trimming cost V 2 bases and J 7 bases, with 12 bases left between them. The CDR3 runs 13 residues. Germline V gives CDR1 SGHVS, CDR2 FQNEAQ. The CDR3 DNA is TGTGCCAGCAGCTTAAGTGTTTCGGGGGAGCAGTACTTC. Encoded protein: CASSLSVSGEQYF.

The CDR3 sequence is CASSYGGANQPQHF. CDR3 in DNA: TGTGCCAGCAGTTACGGGGGCGCTAATCAGCCCCAGCATTTT. The J gene is TRBJ1-5, the V gene TRBV6-5; the D gene is possibly TRBD1 (6 bases). CDR3 size: 14 residues. Germline loops: CDR1 MNHEY, CDR2 SVGAGI. V was clipped by 2 bases and J by 4 bases, with 9 bases between them.

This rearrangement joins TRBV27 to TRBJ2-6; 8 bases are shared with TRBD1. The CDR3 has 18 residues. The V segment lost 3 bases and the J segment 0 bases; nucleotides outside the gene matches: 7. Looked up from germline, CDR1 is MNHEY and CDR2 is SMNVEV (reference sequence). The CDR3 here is CASSFMTGVSSGANVLTF. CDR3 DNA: TGTGCCAGCAGTTTCATGACAGGGGTGAGCTCTGGGGCCAACGTCCTGACTTTC.

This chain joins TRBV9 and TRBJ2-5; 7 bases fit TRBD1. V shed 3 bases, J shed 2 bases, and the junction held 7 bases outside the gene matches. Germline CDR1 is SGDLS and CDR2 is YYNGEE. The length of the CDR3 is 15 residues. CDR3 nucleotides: TGTGCCAGCAGCGCTCTAGGGGGCACACAAGAGACCCAGTACTTC. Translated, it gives CASSALGGTQETQYF.

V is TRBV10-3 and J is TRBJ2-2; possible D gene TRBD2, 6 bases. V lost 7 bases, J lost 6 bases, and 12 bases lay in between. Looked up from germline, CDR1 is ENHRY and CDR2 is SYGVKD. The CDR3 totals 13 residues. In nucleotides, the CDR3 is TGTGCCATCAATGACGGGAGTCCCGGGGAGCTGTTTTTT. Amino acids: CAINDGSPGELFF.

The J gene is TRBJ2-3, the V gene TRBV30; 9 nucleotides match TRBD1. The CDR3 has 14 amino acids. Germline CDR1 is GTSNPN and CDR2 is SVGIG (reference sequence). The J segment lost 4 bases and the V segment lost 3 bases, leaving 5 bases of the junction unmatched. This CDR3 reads CAWSGTGRPDTQYF. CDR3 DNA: TGTGCCTGGAGCGGGACAGGGAGGCCAGATACGCAGTATTTT.

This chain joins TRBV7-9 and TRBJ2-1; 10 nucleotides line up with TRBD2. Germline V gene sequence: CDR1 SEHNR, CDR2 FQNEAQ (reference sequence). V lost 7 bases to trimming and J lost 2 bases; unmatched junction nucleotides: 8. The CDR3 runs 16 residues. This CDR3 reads CASTDILAGAYNEQFF. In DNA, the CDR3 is TGTGCCAGCACCGACATTCTAGCGGGAGCCTACAATGAGCAGTTCTTC.

CDR3 DNA sequence: TGTGCCACCAGCAGCGGGGCCGGGGAGCTGTTTTTT. Amino acid sequence: CATSSGAGELFF. The V gene is TRBV15, the J gene TRBJ2-2; D might be TRBD2 (5 bases). V lost 3 bases and J 6 bases, leaving 5 bases between the germline ends. CDR3 length: 12 residues. Germline CDR1 reads LNHNV; CDR2 reads YYDKDF (reference sequence).

Here the CDR3 reads CASSPGGTGGHTEAFF. The CDR3 DNA reads as TGCGCCAGCAGCCCGGGGGGGACAGGGGGCCATACTGAAGCTTTCTTT. The V gene is TRBV5-1, the J gene TRBJ1-1; TRBD1 matches at 12 bases. The length of the CDR3 is 16 residues. V was pared by 4 bases and J by 5 bases, with 9 bases of the junction left unmatched. CDR1 SGHRS and CDR2 YFSETQ come from the germline V gene.

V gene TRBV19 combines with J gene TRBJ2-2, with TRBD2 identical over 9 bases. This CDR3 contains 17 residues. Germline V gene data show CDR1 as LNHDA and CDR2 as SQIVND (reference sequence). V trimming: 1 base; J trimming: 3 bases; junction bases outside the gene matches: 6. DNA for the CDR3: TGTGCCAGTAGTATAGGCCCTAGCGGGATTTACACCGGGGAGCTGTTTTTT. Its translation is CASSIGPSGIYTGELFF. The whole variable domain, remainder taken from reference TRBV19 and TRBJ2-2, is DGGITQSPKYLFRKEGQNVTLSCEQNLNHDAMYWYRQDPGQGLRLIYYSQIVNDFQKGDIAEGYSVSREKKESFPLTVTSAQKNPTAFYLCASSIGPSGIYTGELFFGEGSRLTVL.

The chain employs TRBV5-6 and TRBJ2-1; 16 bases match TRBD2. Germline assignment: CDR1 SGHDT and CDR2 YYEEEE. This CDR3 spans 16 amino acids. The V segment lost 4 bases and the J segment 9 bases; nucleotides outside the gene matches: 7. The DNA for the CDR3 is TGTGCCAGCAGCATCACGGGACTAGCGGGAGGGGGTGAGCAGTTCTTC. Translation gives CASSITGLAGGGEQFF.

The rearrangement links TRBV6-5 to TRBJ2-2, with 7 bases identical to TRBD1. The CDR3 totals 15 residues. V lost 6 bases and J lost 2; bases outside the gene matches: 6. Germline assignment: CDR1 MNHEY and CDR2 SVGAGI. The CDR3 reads CASRTGTANTGELFF. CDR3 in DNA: TGTGCCAGCAGGACCGGGACAGCAAACACCGGGGAGCTGTTTTTT.

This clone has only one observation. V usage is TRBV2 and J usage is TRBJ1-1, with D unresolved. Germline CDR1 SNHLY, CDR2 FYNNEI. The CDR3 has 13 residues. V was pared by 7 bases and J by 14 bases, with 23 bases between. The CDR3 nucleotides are TGTGCCAGCACCGCGGGGAAAAACGGTCCCACGTTCTTT. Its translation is CASTAGKNGPTFF.

For the CDR3, the DNA is TGTGCCAGCAGCTTCAACGGAGGGAACACTGAAGCTTTCTTT. Translated: CASSFNGGNTEAFF. The chain recombines TRBV5-4 with TRBJ1-1, with D uncertain. Deletions cut 2 bases from V and 1 base from J, with 9 bases between. This CDR3 has 14 amino acids. Germline values: CDR1 SGHNT, CDR2 YYREEE (reference sequence).